A single sample is the source of the 27 T cell receptor beta chains below, sequenced in a study of CD8+ T cells in alopecia areata. Once RNA had been extracted, it was reverse transcribed into cDNA to act as the sequencing template. Repertoires were generated with immunoSEQ multiplex PCR, while TCRdb's copy carries only in-frame clones and drops some. The sample records a few hundred thousand clones, 40% to 55% being singletons. The treatment is: oral pan-JAK inhibitor, 5-10 mg twice daily. Material: CD4+ T cells sorted from blood, obtained at approximately week 36, from a patient treated with tofacitinib. The receptors derive from a human donor with alopecia areata.

The chain employs TRBV25-1 and TRBJ2-5; 10 bases fit TRBD2. There are 15 residues in the CDR3. The V segment lost 8 bases and the J segment 3 bases; nucleotides outside the gene matches: 9. Germline values: CDR1 MGHDK, CDR2 SYGVNS. As DNA, the CDR3 is TGTGCCAGCTCCCGAATCGGACTAGCGGAAGAGACCCAGTACTTC. As protein: CASSRIGLAEETQYF.

A remark on this clone: At the DNA level, this CDR3 is encoded by other sequences in the same sample as well. J is TRBJ2-7 and V is TRBV11-2; 9 positions match TRBD1. With V trimmed by 5 bases and J by 7 bases, 6 bases remained unmatched. This CDR3 spans 13 amino acids. Germline V gene sequence: CDR1 SGHAT, CDR2 FQNNGV. The CDR3 sequence is CASSRDRVGEQYF. In DNA, the CDR3 is TGTGCCAGCAGCCGGGACAGGGTGGGAGAGCAGTACTTC.

The chain joins TRBV2 to TRBJ2-7; D is perhaps TRBD2 (5 bases). Germline assignment: CDR1 SNHLY and CDR2 FYNNEI. The CDR3 extends over 11 amino acids. V was clipped by 6 bases and J by 3 bases, with 6 bases between them. The CDR3: CASSGDYEQYF. The CDR3 DNA reads TGTGCCAGCAGCGGGGACTACGAGCAGTACTTC.

This clone appeared a few times. The rearrangement uses TRBV29-1 and TRBJ2-3; 9 bases map to TRBD1. The CDR3 is made up of 14 amino acids. Germline V gene data show CDR1 as SQVTM and CDR2 as ANQGSEA. J gave up 3 bases and V 6 bases, and 7 bases lay outside the gene matches. Written as DNA, the CDR3 is TGCAGCGTACCGGGACAGGGTGGAACAGATACGCAGTATTTT. Protein sequence: CSVPGQGGTDTQYF.

This clone turned up a few times. The rearrangement uses TRBV29-1 and TRBJ2-7; D is undetermined. CDR3 length: 13 residues. Germline loops: CDR1 SQVTM, CDR2 ANQGSEA. Between the trimmed V and J ends, which lost 0 bases and 9 bases, there was a span of 15 bases. DNA for the CDR3: TGCAGCGTTGAAGAAGGCGCAGGATATGTGCAGTACTTC. Its protein is CSVEEGAGYVQYF.

This clone turned up a few times. The genes are TRBV11-2 and TRBJ1-1; 9 bases match TRBD1. The CDR3 runs 14 residues. V was pared by 3 bases and J by 3 bases, with 2 bases of the junction left unmatched. The germline V gene encodes CDR1 SGHAT and CDR2 FQNNGV. The CDR3 DNA reads TGTGCCAGCAGCTTGGGGACAGGGTACACTGAAGCTTTCTTT. Protein sequence: CASSLGTGYTEAFF.

About this clone: One junction end does not reproduce the germline sequence, and a read error may be involved. This chain's CDR3 is CAWSERGLF. CDR3 in DNA: TGTGCCTGGAGTGAGAGGGGGCTCTTT. The chain recombines TRBV30 with TRBJ1-1; TRBD1 matches 7 bases. Per the germline V gene, CDR1 is GTSNPN and CDR2 is SVGIG (reference sequence). The CDR3 covers 9 residues.

This clone was detected only a few times. This chain uses TRBV29-1 with TRBJ2-1; D gene unclear. V dropped 6 bases and J dropped 3 bases, with 12 bases sitting between them. Germline assignment: CDR1 SQVTM and CDR2 ANQGSEA. The CDR3 length is 13 residues. The CDR3 region is CSVESRNYNEQFF. CDR3 DNA sequence: TGCAGCGTCGAGAGCAGAAACTACAATGAGCAGTTCTTC.

This clone has a handful of counts. The gene calls are TRBV7-9 and TRBJ2-6; D gene unclear. CDR3 length: 15 residues. Germline CDR1 SEHNR, CDR2 FQNEAQ (reference sequence). V lost 5 bases and J lost 1, with 9 bases in between. CDR3 sequence (DNA): TGTGCCAGCAGCCCAGATTATTCTGGGGCCAACGTCCTGACTTTC. The encoded protein is CASSPDYSGANVLTF.

This clone was counted between two and nine times. The chain joins TRBV5-1 to TRBJ1-2; D gene uncertain. Looked up from germline, CDR1 is SGHRS and CDR2 is YFSETQ. Trimming shortened V by 0 bases and J by 4 bases, and 1 base separated the two germline ends. CDR3 length: 11 residues. The CDR3 sequence: CASSLGYGYTF. The CDR3 nucleotides read TGCGCCAGCAGCTTGGGCTATGGCTACACCTTC.

The genes are TRBV5-1 and TRBJ1-1, with D possibly being TRBD1 (5 bases). Trimming pared 3 bases from V and 2 bases from J, leaving 11 bases between. This CDR3 has 14 residues. Germline V gives CDR1 SGHRS, CDR2 YFSETQ. The CDR3 sequence is CASSSQGVNTEAFF. The CDR3 bases are TGCGCCAGCAGCTCGCAGGGTGTAAACACTGAAGCTTTCTTT.

This clone was seen repeatedly, ten times or more. The chain is built from TRBV29-1 and TRBJ2-3, with 10 bases that match TRBD1. CDR1 and CDR2 (germline): SQVTM, ANQGSEA. CDR3 size: 15 residues. The trim removed 7 bases at V and 3 bases at J, leaving 10 bases unmatched. As DNA, the CDR3 is TGCAGCGCGCGTCGTCGGACAGGGGGGACAGATACGCAGTATTTT. Encoded protein: CSARRRTGGTDTQYF.

The genes are TRBV6-5 and TRBJ2-1; no reliable D call. Trimming removed 6 bases from V and 6 bases from J, with 6 bases in between. This CDR3 is built from 11 residues. Germline CDR1 reads MNHEY; CDR2 reads SVGAGI. For the CDR3, the DNA is TGTGCCAGCAGACGTAGCAATGAGCAGTTCTTC. Translation gives CASRRSNEQFF.

This rearrangement joins TRBV30 to TRBJ1-1; D gene ambiguous. The CDR3 loop spans 15 amino acids. Germline V CDR1 and CDR2: GTSNPN, SVGIG (reference sequence). With 0 bases removed from V and 1 base from J, the gap between germline ends came to 12 bases. CDR3 bases: TGTGCCTGGAGTGTAAAAGGTTTCGGGAACACTGAAGCTTTCTTT. Amino acids: CAWSVKGFGNTEAFF.

The gene calls are TRBV7-2 and TRBJ1-5; D is ambiguous. Germline-derived CDR1 and CDR2 are SGHTA and FQGNSA. The CDR3 runs 14 residues. V lost 2 bases, J lost 4 bases, and 9 bases lay in between. The CDR3, as DNA: TGTGCCAGCAGCTTAAGGTGGGAGAATCAGCCCCAGCATTTT. Amino acid sequence: CASSLRWENQPQHF.

The genes are TRBV29-1 and TRBJ1-1; D is possibly TRBD1 (5 bases). The germline V gene encodes CDR1 SQVTM and CDR2 ANQGSEA. Deletions cut 7 bases from V and 1 base from J, with 16 bases between. This CDR3 has 14 residues. The CDR3 reads CSGGFPQGNTEAFF. The DNA of the CDR3 is TGCAGCGGGGGGTTCCCTCAGGGGAACACTGAAGCTTTCTTT.

The chain uses TRBV4-2 and TRBJ2-5; 10 positions agree with TRBD2. Looked up from germline, CDR1 is LGHNA and CDR2 is YNFKEQ. With 8 bases clipped from V and 4 bases from J, the junction kept 7 bases outside the gene matches. The CDR3 runs 14 residues. The CDR3 nucleotides are TGTGCCAGCGGGGGGACTAGCGTGACAGAGACCCAGTACTTC. Translation: CASGGTSVTETQYF.

A single count supports this clone. The chain couples TRBV15 to TRBJ2-7; 8 nucleotides match TRBD1. Germline V gives CDR1 LNHNV, CDR2 YYDKDF (reference sequence). The CDR3 runs to 14 residues. Germline trimming cut 4 bases from V and 5 bases from J; bases unmatched to any gene: 7. The CDR3 protein is CATSTRTGLNEQYF. CDR3 nucleotide sequence: TGTGCCACCAGCACCCGGACAGGGCTAAACGAGCAGTACTTC.

The chain is built from TRBV28 and TRBJ1-2; no clear D gene. V was shortened by 5 bases and J by 5 bases, with 6 bases between the two germline ends. This CDR3 spans 11 amino acids. Germline CDR1 reads MDHEN; CDR2 reads SYDVKM. CDR3 nucleotide sequence: TGTGCCAGCAGTCGTAAATATGGCTACACCTTC. Residues: CASSRKYGYTF.

The chain combines TRBV15 with TRBJ2-5; TRBD2 matches at 11 bases. This CDR3 has 14 amino acids. V trimming: 6 bases; J trimming: 5 bases; junction bases outside the gene matches: 5. Per the germline V gene, CDR1 is LNHNV and CDR2 is YYDKDF (reference sequence). CDR3 loop: CATSVGTSGETQYF. The CDR3, as DNA: TGTGCCACCAGTGTCGGGACTAGCGGCGAGACCCAGTACTTC.

This clone has more than one count but fewer than ten. This chain connects TRBV19 to TRBJ1-4; the D gene is possibly TRBD1 (6 bases). Germline V gives CDR1 LNHDA, CDR2 SQIVND (reference sequence). The V end lost 8 bases, the J end lost 3 bases, and 10 bases lay between the germline ends. The CDR3 has 13 amino acids. Here the CDR3 DNA reads TGTGCCAGTCGACAGGATGCTAATGAAAAACTGTTTTTT. It encodes CASRQDANEKLFF.

The chain links TRBV7-2 to TRBJ2-5; D gene ambiguous. Germline V gene lookup returns CDR1 SGHTA and CDR2 FQGNSA. Trimming cost V 1 base and J 7 bases, with 10 bases left between them. This CDR3 has 13 residues. CDR3 residues: CASSLGLTGTQYF. The DNA for the CDR3 is TGTGCCAGCAGCTTAGGCCTTACCGGGACCCAGTACTTC.

The chain recombines TRBV30 with TRBJ2-2; D not certain. The germline gives CDR1 GTSNPN, CDR2 SVGIG (reference sequence). The ends were cut back, 2 bases at V and 6 bases at J, with 10 bases in the middle. There are 13 residues in the CDR3. In DNA, the CDR3 is TGTGCCTGGAGTCCATGGCTGTCCGGGGAGCTGTTTTTT. It specifies CAWSPWLSGELFF.

This clone was recorded many times. This chain connects TRBV7-6 to TRBJ2-1; D is unclear. V lost 0 bases and J 6 bases, leaving 6 bases between the germline ends. Germline V CDR1 and CDR2: SGHVS, FNYEAQ. CDR3 length equals 13 residues. The DNA of the CDR3 is TGTGCCAGCAGCTTAGCCCGGGCCAATGAGCAGTTCTTC. Its translation is CASSLARANEQFF.

The rearrangement links TRBV19 to TRBJ1-2; 7 bases agree with TRBD1. The CDR3 contains 14 residues. Unmatched junction bases numbered 11, after V lost 5 bases and J lost 8 bases. CDR1 is LNHDA and CDR2 is SQIVND in the germline V gene (reference sequence). CDR3 in DNA: TGTGCCAGTAGTCCCCGGGACAGTCGATCGGGCTACACCTTC. Translated: CASSPRDSRSGYTF.

This clone was found a few times. This chain joins TRBV4-1 and TRBJ2-7; the match to TRBD2 covers 9 bases. CDR3 size: 15 residues. V was clipped by 3 bases and J by 2 bases; unmatched bases: 5. Per the germline V gene, CDR1 is MGHRA and CDR2 is YSYEKL. CDR3 sequence: CASSQTSGTPYEQYF. The CDR3 DNA reads TGCGCCAGCAGCCAGACTAGCGGAACTCCCTACGAGCAGTACTTC.

The chain recombines TRBV29-1 with TRBJ2-7; 11 bases map to TRBD2. The germline gives CDR1 SQVTM, CDR2 ANQGSEA. The CDR3 runs to 14 residues. Losses at the gene ends were 6 bases for V and 1 base for J; bases not matched to a gene: 5. CDR3 DNA sequence: TGCAGCGTCGCCGGGACTAGCGGATCCTACGAGCAGTACTTC. Amino acids: CSVAGTSGSYEQYF.